This record concerns one TCR beta chain sequence. Its specificity is not known. The CDR3 length is 17 residues. Trimming left V 5 bases short and J 4 bases short, with 22 bases between. CDR1 KGHSH and CDR2 LQKENI come from the germline V gene. The data were produced by immunoSEQ multiplex PCR, yet TCRdb's version contains in-frame clones alone and is incomplete. The sample holds roughly 70,000 clones, roughly 87% seen once. The sample is drawn from a study of T cell responses to AZD1222 COVID-19 vaccine. Study-wide findings and caveats: A mostly white British donor set with more females was recruited, and clonal diversity was possibly underestimated. The breadth and depth of Spike-specific TCRs increased once two AZD1222 doses had been given. In the spike-specific TCR repertoire, nearly half reportedly target unmutated variant regions.

The chain has TRBV18 and TRBJ2-3; D may be TRBD2 (6 bases). This receptor was identified in an adult in good health. The sample in question was peripheral blood, obtained on day 0 of AZD1222 vaccination. CDR3 amino acids: CASSGRRGAGGADTQYF. CDR3 nucleotide sequence: TGTGCCAGCTCAGGCCGGCGCGGCGCCGGAGGGGCAGATACGCAGTATTTT.